Listed below are T cell receptor beta chains from one sample, sequenced in a study of OX40 agonist ivuxolimab in advanced cancers. Sequenced by immunoSEQ multiplex PCR; TCRdb stores in-frame clones only, minus some. The repertoire includes roughly 100,000 clones, approximately 90% of them detected once, and 0.48% sits in the top ten. Sequenced material: CD4+ or CD8+ T cells sorted from blood, taken in a trial of the OX40 agonist ivuxolimab. The receptors stem from an adult with an advanced solid tumor such as melanoma, head and neck, liver or kidney cancer. CDR3s include the opening cysteine and the closing phenylalanine or tryptophan. Each record gives: D gene, V gene, CDR3 length, J gene, CDR3 protein. A D gene is named only where the DNA matches it firmly.

TRBD1,TRBV19,19,TRBJ2-6,CASSRDGQGYLSGANVLTF
NA,TRBV7-9,12,TRBJ1-2,CASSLALRGYTF
NA,TRBV4-2,15,TRBJ1-1,CASSQERGLDTEAFF
NA,TRBV28,14,TRBJ2-7,CASSLPAQFYEQYF
NA,TRBV11-3,14,TRBJ2-1,CASSLDYNYNEQFF
TRBD1,TRBV28,13,TRBJ1-2,CASSPDRGLGYTF
NA,TRBV5-1,14,TRBJ2-3,CAGAPGGPTDTQYF
TRBD2,TRBV11-2,15,TRBJ2-7,CASSLQGTSGYEQYF
TRBD2,TRBV11-2,16,TRBJ2-3,CASSHPSGGTTDTQYF
TRBD1,TRBV10-1,17,TRBJ2-3,CASSYSPPDRATDTQYF
NA,TRBV7-8,14,TRBJ2-5,CASSLAGGDSLQYF
TRBD1,TRBV11-2,15,TRBJ2-7,CASSLGQGAWYEQYF
NA,TRBV5-1,13,TRBJ2-3,CASSSTRSDTQYF
TRBD1,TRBV25-1,14,TRBJ2-5,CASSQTGIQETQYF
NA,TRBV6-5,15,TRBJ2-7,CASRLEGLRMGEQYF
NA,TRBV19,15,TRBJ2-1,CASSLDGAAYNEQFF
TRBD1,TRBV5-1,14,TRBJ1-4,CASTLGQGYEKLFF
TRBD1,TRBV6-5,16,TRBJ1-5,CASSYGGQGAGQPQHF
TRBD1,TRBV28,13,TRBJ1-1,CATRWTGATEAFF
NA,TRBV29-1,13,TRBJ2-5,CSVAGTTQETQYF
NA,TRBV30,14,TRBJ1-3,CAWSPGVSGNTIYF
NA,TRBV6-1,18,TRBJ1-6,CASSAEMAGVSYNSPLHF
NA,TRBV7-9,16,TRBJ2-5,CASSDEPFVIQETQYF
TRBD2,TRBV4-3,15,TRBJ2-1,CASSQRTSGYNEQFF
TRBD1,TRBV30,13,TRBJ2-7,CAWSRDSTYEQYF
NA,TRBV12-2,17,TRBJ2-3,CASRLGGLAGFTDTQYF
NA,TRBV12-2,18,TRBJ2-3,CASRRTSISGLRTDTQYF
TRBD1,TRBV28,14,TRBJ2-7,CASTTRTGQYEQYF
NA,TRBV6-5,12,TRBJ2-6,CACLSGANVLTF
NA,TRBV6-5,12,TRBJ1-5,CASTESNQPQHF
NA,TRBV6-5,14,TRBJ2-7,CASSYPGPPYEQYF
TRBD1,TRBV30,13,TRBJ2-5,CAWATGGGETQYF
TRBD1,TRBV28,16,TRBJ1-2,CASSLLSPGQSYGYTF
NA,TRBV4-3,15,TRBJ1-3,CASSQDAGIGNTIYF
NA,TRBV6-6,11,TRBJ2-7,CASSLTYEQYF
TRBD2,TRBV14,16,TRBJ2-1,CASSRGAGGGVHEQFF
NA,TRBV10-3,13,TRBJ1-6,CAIRTGLDSPLHF